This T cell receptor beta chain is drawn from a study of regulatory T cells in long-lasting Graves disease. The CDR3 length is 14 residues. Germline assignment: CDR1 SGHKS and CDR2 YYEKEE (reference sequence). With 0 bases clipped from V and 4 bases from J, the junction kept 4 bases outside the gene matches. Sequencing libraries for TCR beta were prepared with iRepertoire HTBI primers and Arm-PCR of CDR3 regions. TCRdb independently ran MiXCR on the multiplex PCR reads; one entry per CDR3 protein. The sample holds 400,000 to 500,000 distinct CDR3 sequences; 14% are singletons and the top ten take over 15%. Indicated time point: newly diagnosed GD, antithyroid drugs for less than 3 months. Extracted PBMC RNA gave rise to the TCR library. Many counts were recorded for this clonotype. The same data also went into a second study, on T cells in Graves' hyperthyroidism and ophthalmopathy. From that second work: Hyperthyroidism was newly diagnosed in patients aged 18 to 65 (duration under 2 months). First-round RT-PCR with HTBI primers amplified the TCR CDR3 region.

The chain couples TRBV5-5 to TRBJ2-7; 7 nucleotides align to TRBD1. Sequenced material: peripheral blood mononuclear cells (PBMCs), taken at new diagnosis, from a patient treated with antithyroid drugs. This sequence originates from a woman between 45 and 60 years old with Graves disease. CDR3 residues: CASSLVGDSYEQYF. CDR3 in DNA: TGTGCCAGCAGCTTGGTTGGGGACAGTTACGAGCAGTACTTC.